Listed below are T cell receptor beta chains from one sample, sequenced in a study of blood T cell repertoires in COVID-19. Sequencing used immunoSEQ multiplex PCR; TCRdb keeps in-frame clones, though not all of them. The sample carries some 170,000 clones, about 87% recorded once. Specimen: peripheral blood. The receptors come from a woman aged 70-85 years with COVID-19, enrolled during active disease. Each CDR3 is given with its conserved first and last residue. D genes are given only for firm matches. Expanded clones get a size class; other rows say once, few or many, or leave the size out.

D: .; size: .; V: TRBV29-1; J: TRBJ1-5; CDR3: CSVEDLAGVALNQPQHF; DNA: TGCAGCGTTGAAGATCTGGCAGGGGTCGCCTTAAATCAGCCCCAGCATTTT
D: TRBD1; size: .; V: TRBV27; J: TRBJ1-6; CDR3: CASSLSGQGVSPLHF; DNA: TGTGCCAGCAGTTTATCAGGACAGGGCGTTTCACCCCTCCACTTT
D: .; size: .; V: TRBV5-1; J: TRBJ2-7; CDR3: CASSRDSGYEQYF; DNA: TGCGCCAGCAGCAGGGATAGCGGCTACGAGCAGTACTTC
D: .; size: .; V: TRBV4-3; J: TRBJ2-7; CDR3: CASNSIGGTYEQYF; DNA: TGCGCCAGCAACTCGATCGGCGGAACCTACGAGCAGTACTTC
D: TRBD1; size: .; V: TRBV3-1/TRBV3-2; J: TRBJ2-1; CDR3: CASSLKDRGDNEQFF; DNA: TGTGCCAGCAGCCTGAAGGACAGGGGGGACAATGAGCAGTTCTTC
D: TRBD1; size: .; V: TRBV10-1; J: TRBJ2-7; CDR3: CASQGQGAYEQYF; DNA: TGCGCCAGCCAGGGACAGGGGGCCTACGAGCAGTACTTC
D: .; size: .; V: TRBV5-1; J: TRBJ1-3; CDR3: CASSLDSGSGNTIYF; DNA: TGCGCCAGCAGCTTGGACAGTGGCTCTGGAAACACCATATATTTT
D: .; size: .; V: TRBV6-1; J: TRBJ1-1; CDR3: CASSEGYAEAFF; DNA: TGTGCCAGCAGTGAAGGTTATGCGGAAGCTTTCTTT
D: .; size: .; V: TRBV3-1/TRBV3-2; J: TRBJ1-5; CDR3: CASSQVRDQPQHF; DNA: TGTGCCAGCAGCCAAGTCCGCGATCAGCCCCAGCATTTT
D: .; size: few; V: TRBV10-3; J: TRBJ2-7; CDR3: CAISDILTNYEQYF; DNA: TGTGCCATCAGTGACATTTTAACTAACTACGAGCAGTACTTC
D: TRBD2; size: .; V: TRBV27; J: TRBJ2-1; CDR3: CASSSLAAYNEQFF; DNA: TGTGCCAGCAGTTCACTAGCGGCCTACAATGAGCAGTTCTTC
D: .; size: .; V: TRBV6-2/TRBV6-3; J: TRBJ1-2; CDR3: CASSYPTENGYTF; DNA: TGTGCCAGCAGTTACCCGACAGAGAACGGCTACACCTTC
D: TRBD2; size: few; V: TRBV3-1/TRBV3-2; J: TRBJ2-1; CDR3: CASSASDHYLREGEQFF; DNA: TGTGCCAGCAGCGCAAGCGACCACTACCTCAGGGAGGGTGAGCAGTTCTTC
D: TRBD2; size: .; V: TRBV11-2; J: TRBJ2-3; CDR3: CASSHETSGTDTQYF; DNA: TGTGCCAGCAGCCACGAGACTAGCGGCACAGATACGCAGTATTTT
D: TRBD2; size: .; V: TRBV5-6; J: TRBJ2-7; CDR3: CASRGGTGKTLYEQYF; DNA: TGTGCCAGCAGGGGAGGGACCGGAAAAACGCTCTACGAGCAGTACTTC
D: .; size: .; V: TRBV19; J: TRBJ1-1; CDR3: CASSVDSQVNTEAFF; DNA: TGTGCCAGTAGTGTTGACAGCCAAGTGAACACTGAAGCTTTCTTT
D: .; size: .; V: TRBV13; J: TRBJ1-1; CDR3: CASSVGVGTEAFF; DNA: TGTGCCAGCAGCGTCGGGGTGGGCACTGAAGCTTTCTTT
D: TRBD1; size: .; V: TRBV11-3; J: TRBJ2-7; CDR3: CASSFQQGAGWYEQYF; DNA: TGTGCCAGCAGCTTTCAACAGGGGGCGGGTTGGTACGAGCAGTACTTC
D: TRBD1; size: .; V: TRBV4-2; J: TRBJ1-2; CDR3: CASSQRDRGYGYTF; DNA: TGTGCCAGCAGCCAAAGGGACAGGGGCTATGGCTACACCTTC
D: TRBD1; size: .; V: TRBV10-1; J: TRBJ1-5; CDR3: CASSESIAGGNGNQPQHF; DNA: TGCGCCAGCAGTGAGTCGATTGCAGGGGGCAACGGCAATCAGCCCCAGCATTTT
D: .; size: .; V: TRBV28; J: TRBJ1-3; CDR3: CASSPAELTGNTIYF; DNA: TGTGCCAGCAGTCCCGCCGAGTTGACTGGAAACACCATATATTTT
D: TRBD2; size: .; V: TRBV10-3; J: TRBJ2-1; CDR3: CAISGSSGRFNEQFF; DNA: TGTGCCATCAGTGGGAGTAGCGGGAGATTCAATGAGCAGTTCTTC
D: TRBD1; size: .; V: TRBV5-1; J: TRBJ1-4; CDR3: CASSQTGINEKLFF; DNA: TGCGCCAGCAGCCAGACAGGGATTAATGAAAAACTGTTTTTT
D: TRBD1; size: .; V: TRBV28; J: TRBJ1-1; CDR3: CASSSGQLNTEAFF; DNA: TGTGCCAGCAGTTCGGGACAGCTGAACACTGAAGCTTTCTTT
D: TRBD1; size: .; V: TRBV19; J: TRBJ1-1; CDR3: CASTFSQGASEAFF; DNA: TGTGCCAGTACCTTTTCTCAGGGGGCCTCTGAAGCTTTCTTT
D: TRBD1; size: .; V: TRBV5-1; J: TRBJ2-2; CDR3: CASMETGGSNTGELFF; DNA: TGCGCCAGCATGGAGACAGGGGGCTCGAACACCGGGGAGCTGTTTTTT
D: .; size: .; V: TRBV11-2; J: TRBJ2-7; CDR3: CASSPGPEQYF; DNA: TGTGCCAGCAGCCCCGGTCCCGAGCAGTACTTC
D: .; size: .; V: TRBV27; J: TRBJ2-7; CDR3: CASSFGNPPYEQYF; DNA: TGTGCCAGCAGTTTCGGGAATCCTCCCTACGAGCAGTACTTC
D: TRBD2; size: .; V: TRBV3-1/TRBV3-2; J: TRBJ2-2; CDR3: CASSQKAGDPGGELFF; DNA: TGTGCCAGCAGCCAAAAAGCGGGAGACCCCGGCGGGGAGCTGTTTTTT
D: TRBD2; size: .; V: TRBV10-3; J: TRBJ2-3; CDR3: CATREPGTDTQYF; DNA: TGTGCCACGCGGGAGCCCGGCACAGATACGCAGTATTTT
D: .; size: .; V: TRBV3-1/TRBV3-2; J: TRBJ2-1; CDR3: CASSQARRDNNEQFF; DNA: TGTGCCAGCAGCCAAGCCCGCCGGGACAACAATGAGCAGTTCTTC
D: TRBD1; size: .; V: TRBV2; J: TRBJ1-5; CDR3: CASSPQGQGNQPQHF; DNA: TGTGCCAGCAGTCCTCAGGGACAGGGCAATCAGCCCCAGCATTTT
D: .; size: .; V: TRBV29-1; J: TRBJ2-5; CDR3: CSVGGLPGVETQYF; DNA: TGCAGCGTGGGGGGTTTACCGGGAGTTGAGACCCAGTACTTC
D: .; size: .; V: TRBV4-1; J: TRBJ2-7; CDR3: CASSQDQGRSYEQYF; DNA: TGCGCCAGCAGCCAAGACCAGGGCAGGTCCTACGAGCAGTACTTC
D: TRBD2; size: .; V: TRBV11-2; J: TRBJ2-2; CDR3: CASSFQAGTTGELFF; DNA: TGTGCCAGCAGCTTCCAAGCGGGAACCACCGGGGAGCTGTTTTTT
D: .; size: .; V: TRBV3-1/TRBV3-2; J: TRBJ1-1; CDR3: CASSQDRNTEAFF; DNA: TGTGCCAGCAGCCAAGATAGAAACACTGAAGCTTTCTTT
D: TRBD1; size: few; V: TRBV29-1; J: TRBJ1-4; CDR3: CSAQTGAKEKLFF; DNA: TGCAGCGCCCAAACAGGGGCTAAGGAAAAACTGTTTTTT
D: .; size: .; V: TRBV28; J: TRBJ2-2; CDR3: CASTNHGGHENTGELFF; DNA: TGTGCCAGCACCAACCACGGCGGGCATGAGAACACCGGGGAGCTGTTTTTT
D: TRBD1; size: .; V: TRBV3-1/TRBV3-2; J: TRBJ1-2; CDR3: CASSSGQGRHGYTF; DNA: TGTGCCAGCAGCTCTGGACAGGGGAGGCATGGCTACACCTTC
D: TRBD1; size: .; V: TRBV24-1; J: TRBJ2-7; CDR3: CATSDEQGASYEQYF; DNA: TGTGCCACCAGTGACGAACAGGGGGCATCCTACGAGCAGTACTTC
D: TRBD2; size: .; V: TRBV19; J: TRBJ2-7; CDR3: CASRPSGGSPDEQYF; DNA: TGTGCCAGTAGACCTTCGGGGGGTTCACCAGACGAGCAGTACTTC
D: .; size: .; V: TRBV19; J: TRBJ2-1; CDR3: CASSPRGAANNEQFF; DNA: TGTGCCAGTAGTCCCCGAGGAGCGGCGAACAATGAGCAGTTCTTC
D: TRBD2; size: once; V: TRBV4-3; J: TRBJ2-7; CDR3: CASSQSTGGSSYEQYF; DNA: TGCGCCAGCAGCCAGAGTACGGGGGGGAGCTCCTACGAGCAGTACTTC
D: TRBD2; size: .; V: TRBV7-9; J: TRBJ2-3; CDR3: CASSPSGRMDTQYF; DNA: TGTGCCAGCAGCCCTAGCGGGAGAATGGATACGCAGTATTTT
D: TRBD1; size: .; V: TRBV24-1; J: TRBJ1-5; CDR3: CATSPGGKGGNQPQHF; DNA: TGTGCCACCAGTCCAGGGGGCAAGGGTGGGAATCAGCCCCAGCATTTT
D: .; size: .; V: TRBV5-5; J: TRBJ1-4; CDR3: CASSFSSGAEKLFF; DNA: TGTGCCAGCAGCTTTTCCTCTGGGGCCGAAAAACTGTTTTTT
D: .; size: few; V: TRBV11-2; J: TRBJ1-5; CDR3: CASSPGGLGNQPQHF; DNA: TGTGCCAGCAGCCCCGGGGGTTTGGGCAATCAGCCCCAGCATTTT